Listed below are T cell receptor beta chains from one sample, sequenced in a study of cytomegalovirus exposure and HLA in healthy donors. Some clones are missing from TCRdb's copy, which holds only in-frame ones; the method was immunoSEQ multiplex PCR. The sample lists 150,000 to 180,000 clones; over 70% were seen once. Sequenced material: PBMCs. The receptors were gathered from a man aged 25 to 40 in good health and CMV-seronegative. The CDR3 runs from the conserved cysteine through the conserved F or W. D genes are given only for firm matches. The listing skips clone size in some rows; elsewhere it reads once, few, many or a size class.

TRBJ1-1	NA	NA	TRBV4-1	CASEGLTGGGTEAFF	TGCGCCAGCGAGGGTCTTACGGGGGGGGGCACTGAAGCTTTCTTT
TRBJ2-7	TRBD1	NA	TRBV6-5	CASSSGQGDIYEQYF	TGTGCCAGCAGTTCCGGACAGGGGGATATCTACGAGCAGTACTTC
TRBJ2-7	TRBD2	few	TRBV4-3	CASSQDRGGPYEQYF	TGCGCCAGCAGCCAAGATCGGGGGGGCCCCTACGAGCAGTACTTC
TRBJ2-7	NA	NA	TRBV6-5	CASSSRTGSNEQYF	TGTGCCAGCAGTTCACGTACAGGGTCCAACGAGCAGTACTTC
TRBJ2-5	TRBD2	few	TRBV7-2	CASSLGGGGETQYF	TGTGCCAGCAGCTTAGGGGGGGGTGGAGAGACCCAGTACTTC
TRBJ2-7	TRBD1	NA	TRBV6-5	CASRRTGYEQYF	TGTGCCAGCAGGAGGACAGGCTACGAGCAGTACTTC
TRBJ2-7	TRBD2	NA	TRBV4-1	CASSQDSGGRLDEQYF	TGCGCCAGCAGCCAAGATTCGGGGGGGCGGCTGGACGAGCAGTACTTC
TRBJ2-7	NA	few	TRBV5-1	CASSFAGSYEQYF	TGCGCCAGCAGCTTCGCAGGGTCCTACGAGCAGTACTTC
TRBJ2-1	TRBD1	NA	TRBV27	CASRDGDRGLNEQFF	TGTGCCAGCAGAGACGGGGACAGGGGGTTGAATGAGCAGTTCTTC
TRBJ2-7	TRBD1	NA	TRBV7-9	CASSARDRGDYEQYF	TGTGCCAGCAGCGCGAGGGACAGGGGGGACTACGAGCAGTACTTC
TRBJ2-3	NA	once	TRBV6-6	CASYNIAADTQYF	TGTGCCAGTTATAACATAGCCGCGGATACGCAGTATTTT
TRBJ2-2	NA	NA	TRBV5-4	CASSLDSGELFF	TGTGCCAGCAGCTTGGATAGCGGGGAGCTGTTTTTT
TRBJ1-1	NA	NA	TRBV7-9	CASSLGSTAEAFF	TGTGCCAGCAGCTTAGGGAGTACGGCCGAAGCTTTCTTT
TRBJ1-4	NA	NA	TRBV6-1	CATSRNTNEKLFF	TGTGCCACCTCCAGGAACACTAATGAAAAACTGTTTTTT
TRBJ1-1	NA	NA	TRBV21-1	CASSQHQLNTEAFF	TGTGCCAGCAGCCAACACCAACTAAACACTGAAGCTTTCTTT
TRBJ1-1	NA	NA	TRBV11-2	CASSFGRARAFF	TGTGCCAGCAGCTTTGGCAGGGCGCGGGCTTTCTTT
TRBJ2-5	NA	few	TRBV6-5	CASSYVAAPQETQYF	TGTGCCAGCAGTTACGTGGCGGCCCCTCAAGAGACCCAGTACTTC
TRBJ2-1	NA	once	TRBV19	CASSFRRGGSYNEQFF	TGTGCCAGTAGTTTTCGGAGGGGGGGCTCCTACAATGAGCAGTTCTTC
TRBJ2-1	NA	NA	TRBV5-6	CASTSGVDEQFF	TGTGCCAGCACCTCAGGGGTCGATGAGCAGTTCTTC
TRBJ2-5	TRBD2	once	TRBV4-3	CASSQGVRGGAETQYF	TGCGCCAGCAGCCAAGGGGTTCGGGGGGGCGCCGAGACCCAGTACTTC
TRBJ2-3	NA	NA	TRBV5-8	CASSFEGKDDTQYF	TGTGCCAGCAGCTTCGAGGGAAAGGACGATACGCAGTATTTT
TRBJ1-6	TRBD1	NA	TRBV7-9	CASSLGQKNSPLHF	TGTGCCAGCAGCTTGGGACAGAAGAATTCACCCCTCCACTTT
TRBJ2-1	TRBD1	NA	TRBV6-5	CASRTVGQGANEQFF	TGTGCCAGCAGAACTGTCGGACAGGGGGCGAATGAGCAGTTCTTC
TRBJ1-1	NA	NA	TRBV6-1	CASRMTGNTEAFF	TGTGCCAGCAGGATGACAGGGAACACTGAAGCTTTCTTT
TRBJ2-2	TRBD2	NA	TRBV7-8	CASSPTRLAHTGELFF	TGTGCCAGCAGCCCAACCCGACTAGCACACACCGGGGAGCTGTTTTTT
TRBJ2-3	TRBD2	NA	TRBV4-3	CASSQDLAGGFWTQYF	TGCGCCAGCAGCCAAGATTTAGCGGGGGGATTTTGGACGCAGTATTTT
TRBJ2-5	NA	NA	TRBV30	CAWSVEREETQYF	TGTGCCTGGAGTGTGGAGCGGGAAGAGACCCAGTACTTC
TRBJ1-4	NA	NA	TRBV4-2	CASSSSNEKLFF	TGTGCCAGCAGTAGTTCTAATGAAAAACTGTTTTTT
TRBJ2-5	NA	NA	TRBV7-3	CASSSSGGEKTQYF	TGTGCCAGCAGTTCCTCGGGGGGCGAAAAGACCCAGTACTTC
TRBJ2-3	TRBD2	NA	TRBV7-9	CASSLVLAGDDTQYF	TGTGCCAGCAGCTTAGTACTAGCGGGTGACGATACGCAGTATTTT
TRBJ2-4	TRBD2	NA	TRBV15	CATSREGVGGGAYIQYF	TGTGCCACCAGCAGAGAGGGTGTTGGCGGGGGGGCGTACATTCAGTACTTC
TRBJ1-3	TRBD1	once	TRBV30	CAWRPQGAGGNTIYF	TGTGCCTGGAGGCCACAGGGGGCAGGTGGAAACACCATATATTTT
TRBJ1-6	NA	NA	TRBV7-2	CASSLASGRESSPLHF	TGTGCCAGCAGCTTAGCTTCGGGCAGGGAATCCTCACCCCTCCACTTT
TRBJ2-3	TRBD1	few	TRBV27	CASSRPPGQGTDTQYF	TGTGCCAGCAGTCGCCCCCCCGGACAGGGCACAGATACGCAGTATTTT
TRBJ2-3	NA	once	TRBV20-1	CSALGTDTQYF	TGCAGTGCGTTAGGCACAGATACGCAGTATTTT
TRBJ1-3	NA	few	TRBV15	CATSRDRGGAPGNTIYF	TGTGCCACCAGCAGAGATCGCGGGGGGGCGCCTGGAAACACCATATATTTT
TRBJ1-1	TRBD1	NA	TRBV5-6	CASKAGGDPREAFF	TGTGCCAGCAAAGCAGGGGGAGATCCGCGTGAAGCTTTCTTT
TRBJ2-7	TRBD2	NA	TRBV12-5	CASGSTATSGEIYEQYF	TGTGCTAGTGGTTCAACTGCGACTAGCGGAGAAATCTACGAGCAGTACTTC
TRBJ1-1	NA	NA	TRBV28	CASGRVVAEAFF	TGTGCCAGCGGGAGGGTGGTGGCTGAAGCTTTCTTT
TRBJ2-1	NA	NA	TRBV18	CASSPDSNEQFF	TGTGCCAGCTCACCAGACTCCAATGAGCAGTTCTTC
TRBJ2-5	NA	NA	TRBV7-7	CASSLDSRGFQETQYF	TGTGCCAGCAGCTTAGATTCGCGGGGATTCCAAGAGACCCAGTACTTC
TRBJ1-1	NA	NA	TRBV28	CASRAPGASENTEAFF	TGTGCCAGCAGGGCTCCAGGGGCTTCAGAGAACACTGAAGCTTTCTTT
TRBJ1-1	NA	NA	TRBV6-1	CASSLAGPNTEAFF	TGTGCCAGCAGTCTGGCAGGCCCAAACACTGAAGCTTTCTTT
TRBJ2-7	TRBD1	once	TRBV5-6	CASSLISGGSEQYF	TGTGCCAGCAGCTTGATCTCAGGGGGCTCCGAGCAGTACTTC
TRBJ1-1	NA	once	TRBV4-1	CASSPEYAVNTEAFF	TGCGCCAGCAGCCCGGAGTATGCGGTGAACACTGAAGCTTTCTTT
TRBJ1-5	NA	NA	TRBV6-5	CASSPGEAMPQHF	TGTGCCAGCAGCCCGGGAGAGGCTATGCCCCAGCATTTT
TRBJ2-7	NA	NA	TRBV18	CASSPRFRVGRAYEQYF	TGTGCCAGCTCACCAAGGTTCAGGGTGGGCCGCGCCTACGAGCAGTACTTC